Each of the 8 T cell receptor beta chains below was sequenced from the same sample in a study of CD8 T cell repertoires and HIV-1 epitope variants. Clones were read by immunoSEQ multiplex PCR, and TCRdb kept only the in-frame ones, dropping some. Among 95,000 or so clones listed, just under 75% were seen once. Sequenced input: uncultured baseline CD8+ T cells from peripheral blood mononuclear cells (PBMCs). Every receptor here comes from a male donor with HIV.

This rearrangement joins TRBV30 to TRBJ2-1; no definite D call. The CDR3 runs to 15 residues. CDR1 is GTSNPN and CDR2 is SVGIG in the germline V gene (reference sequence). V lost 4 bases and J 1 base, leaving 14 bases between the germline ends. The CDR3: CAWTDLLISYNEQFF. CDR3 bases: TGTGCCTGGACCGACCTACTGATATCCTACAATGAGCAGTTCTTC.

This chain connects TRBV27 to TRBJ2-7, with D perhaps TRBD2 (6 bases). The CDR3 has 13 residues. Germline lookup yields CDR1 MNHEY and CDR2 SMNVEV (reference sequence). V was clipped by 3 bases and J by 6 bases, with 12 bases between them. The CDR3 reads CASSFDGRPEQYF. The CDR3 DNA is TGTGCCAGCAGTTTCGACGGGAGACCCGAGCAGTACTTC.

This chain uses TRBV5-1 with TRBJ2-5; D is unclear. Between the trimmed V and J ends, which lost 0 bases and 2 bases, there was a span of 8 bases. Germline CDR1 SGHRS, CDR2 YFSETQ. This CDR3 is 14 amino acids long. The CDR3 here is CASSLVLQQETQYF. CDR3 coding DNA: TGCGCCAGCAGCTTGGTATTACAGCAAGAGACCCAGTACTTC. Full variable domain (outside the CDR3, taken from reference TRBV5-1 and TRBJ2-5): KAGVTQTPRYLIKTRGQQVTLSCSPISGHRSVSWYQQTPGQGLQFLFEYFSETQRNKGNFPGRFSGRQFSNSRSEMNVSTLELGDSALYLCASSLVLQQETQYFGPGTRLLVL.

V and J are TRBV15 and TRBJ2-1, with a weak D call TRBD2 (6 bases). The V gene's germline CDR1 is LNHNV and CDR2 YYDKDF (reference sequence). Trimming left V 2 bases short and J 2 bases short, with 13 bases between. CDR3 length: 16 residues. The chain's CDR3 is CATSRPGEGTYNEQFF. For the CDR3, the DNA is TGTGCCACCAGCAGACCGGGAGAGGGGACCTACAATGAGCAGTTCTTC.

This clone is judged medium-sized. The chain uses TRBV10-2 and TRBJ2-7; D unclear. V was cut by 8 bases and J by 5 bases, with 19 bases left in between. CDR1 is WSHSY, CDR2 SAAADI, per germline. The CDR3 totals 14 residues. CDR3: CASAPGSLWDEQYF. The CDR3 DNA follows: TGCGCCAGCGCCCCAGGCAGCCTTTGGGACGAGCAGTACTTC.

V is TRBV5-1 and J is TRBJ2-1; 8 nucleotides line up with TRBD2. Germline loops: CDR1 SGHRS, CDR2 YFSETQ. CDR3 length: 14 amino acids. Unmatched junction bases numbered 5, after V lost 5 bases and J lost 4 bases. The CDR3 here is CASSGVAGYNEQFF. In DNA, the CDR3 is TGCGCCAGCAGTGGGGTAGCGGGGTACAATGAGCAGTTCTTC.

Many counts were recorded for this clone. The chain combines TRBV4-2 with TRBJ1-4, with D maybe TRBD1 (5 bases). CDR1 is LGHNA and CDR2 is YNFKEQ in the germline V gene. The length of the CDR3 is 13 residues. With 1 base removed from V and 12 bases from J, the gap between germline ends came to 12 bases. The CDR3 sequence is CASSQGSQEELFF. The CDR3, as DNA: TGTGCCAGCAGCCAAGGATCACAGGAGGAACTGTTTTTT.

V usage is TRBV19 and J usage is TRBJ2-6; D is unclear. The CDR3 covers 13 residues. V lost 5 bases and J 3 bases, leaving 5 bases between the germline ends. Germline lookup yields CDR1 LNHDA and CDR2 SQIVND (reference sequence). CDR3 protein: CASSQDGANVLTF. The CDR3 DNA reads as TGTGCCAGTAGTCAGGATGGGGCCAACGTCCTGACTTTC.